These T cell receptor beta chains were read from a single sample in a study of T cells in Graves' hyperthyroidism and ophthalmopathy. TCRdb called the multiplex PCR reads again in MiXCR, with one record for every CDR3 protein. Of about 840,000 distinct CDR3 sequences in the sample, 35% to 40% were seen once. Sequencing input: blood. All receptors come from a man younger than 30 with Graves' hyperthyroidism. CDR3s include the opening cysteine and the closing phenylalanine or tryptophan. Fields, in order: J gene, V gene, clone size, D gene, CDR3 protein, CDR3 DNA. D genes are given only for firm matches. Size is stated for part of the rows, as once, few or many counts, or as a class when the clone is expanded.

j_gene: TRBJ2-7
v_gene: TRBV19
abundance: many
d_gene: -
CDR3aa: CASSNFDSSYEQYF
CDR3nt: TGTGCCAGTAGTAATTTCGACAGCTCCTACGAGCAGTACTTC

j_gene: TRBJ1-4
v_gene: TRBV20-1
abundance: -
d_gene: -
CDR3aa: CSARARRDNQREKLFF
CDR3nt: TGCAGTGCTAGAGCTCGCCGGGACAACCAACGCGAAAAACTGTTTTTT

j_gene: TRBJ1-1
v_gene: TRBV7-9
abundance: -
d_gene: TRBD1
CDR3aa: CASSPPGTGTTEAFF
CDR3nt: TGTGCCAGCAGCCCCCCCGGGACAGGGACCACTGAAGCTTTCTTT

j_gene: TRBJ1-5
v_gene: TRBV6-1
abundance: -
d_gene: TRBD1
CDR3aa: CASSRGTGVQPQHF
CDR3nt: TGTGCCAGCAGCCGCGGGACAGGGGTTCAGCCCCAGCATTTT

j_gene: TRBJ2-5
v_gene: TRBV7-9
abundance: -
d_gene: -
CDR3aa: CASTPRGGETQYF
CDR3nt: TGTGCCAGCACTCCCCGGGGTGGAGAGACCCAGTACTTC

j_gene: TRBJ2-2
v_gene: TRBV6-2/TRBV6-3
abundance: -
d_gene: -
CDR3aa: CASSYEGQANTGELFF
CDR3nt: TGTGCCAGCAGTTACGAGGGGCAGGCGAACACCGGGGAGCTGTTTTTT

j_gene: TRBJ1-1
v_gene: TRBV9
abundance: few
d_gene: -
CDR3aa: CASSKPGHLFEAFF
CDR3nt: TGTGCCAGCAGCAAACCGGGACATCTCTTTGAAGCTTTCTTT

j_gene: TRBJ2-6
v_gene: TRBV15
abundance: -
d_gene: TRBD1
CDR3aa: CATSSGQGAYTGANVLTF
CDR3nt: TGTGCCACCAGCAGCGGACAGGGGGCTTACACCGGGGCCAACGTCCTGACTTTC

j_gene: TRBJ1-1
v_gene: TRBV29-1
abundance: -
d_gene: TRBD1
CDR3aa: CSVKDRAPEAFF
CDR3nt: TGCAGCGTGAAGGACAGGGCCCCTGAAGCTTTCTTT

j_gene: TRBJ2-7
v_gene: TRBV4-2
abundance: few
d_gene: TRBD1
CDR3aa: CASSWGQGLYEQYF
CDR3nt: TGTGCCAGCAGCTGGGGACAGGGGCTCTACGAGCAGTACTTC

j_gene: TRBJ1-2
v_gene: TRBV29-1
abundance: -
d_gene: TRBD1
CDR3aa: CSVEPGQINYGYTF
CDR3nt: TGCAGCGTTGAACCGGGACAGATTAACTATGGCTACACCTTC

j_gene: TRBJ1-6
v_gene: TRBV19
abundance: -
d_gene: -
CDR3aa: CASNREKPYNSPLHF
CDR3nt: TGTGCCAGTAACAGGGAGAAACCCTATAATTCACCCCTCCACTTT

j_gene: TRBJ1-6
v_gene: TRBV10-3
abundance: many
d_gene: -
CDR3aa: CAISESDRRSPLHF
CDR3nt: TGTGCCATCAGTGAGTCCGACAGGCGATCACCCCTCCACTTT

j_gene: TRBJ2-7
v_gene: TRBV10-3
abundance: -
d_gene: TRBD1
CDR3aa: CATGTGDSGYSSEQYF
CDR3nt: TGTGCCACCGGGACAGGGGATAGCGGGTACTCCTCCGAGCAGTACTTC

j_gene: TRBJ2-3
v_gene: TRBV10-3
abundance: -
d_gene: -
CDR3aa: CATGGGETVTDTQYF
CDR3nt: TGTGCCACAGGAGGAGGTGAGACCGTCACAGATACGCAGTATTTT

j_gene: TRBJ1-5
v_gene: TRBV10-3
abundance: many
d_gene: TRBD1
CDR3aa: CAARGRSNQPQHF
CDR3nt: TGTGCCGCCAGGGGGCGTAGCAATCAGCCCCAGCATTTT

j_gene: TRBJ1-1
v_gene: TRBV20-1
abundance: -
d_gene: -
CDR3aa: CSAIGDMNTEAFF
CDR3nt: TGCAGTGCTATAGGGGACATGAACACTGAAGCTTTCTTT

j_gene: TRBJ2-7
v_gene: TRBV11-2
abundance: -
d_gene: TRBD2
CDR3aa: CASSPWTSGTTYEQYF
CDR3nt: TGTGCCAGCAGCCCCTGGACTAGCGGAACTACCTACGAGCAGTACTTC

j_gene: TRBJ2-7
v_gene: TRBV7-2
abundance: -
d_gene: TRBD2
CDR3aa: CASSSSGSPYEQYF
CDR3nt: TGTGCCAGCAGCTCGAGCGGGAGTCCCTACGAGCAGTACTTC

j_gene: TRBJ2-7
v_gene: TRBV11-2
abundance: -
d_gene: -
CDR3aa: CASSFGTYYEQYF
CDR3nt: TGTGCCAGCAGCTTTGGGACGTACTACGAGCAGTACTTC

j_gene: TRBJ2-3
v_gene: TRBV7-2
abundance: -
d_gene: TRBD2
CDR3aa: CASSLASGGTDTQYF
CDR3nt: TGTGCCAGCAGTTTGGCGAGCGGGGGTACAGATACGCAGTATTTT